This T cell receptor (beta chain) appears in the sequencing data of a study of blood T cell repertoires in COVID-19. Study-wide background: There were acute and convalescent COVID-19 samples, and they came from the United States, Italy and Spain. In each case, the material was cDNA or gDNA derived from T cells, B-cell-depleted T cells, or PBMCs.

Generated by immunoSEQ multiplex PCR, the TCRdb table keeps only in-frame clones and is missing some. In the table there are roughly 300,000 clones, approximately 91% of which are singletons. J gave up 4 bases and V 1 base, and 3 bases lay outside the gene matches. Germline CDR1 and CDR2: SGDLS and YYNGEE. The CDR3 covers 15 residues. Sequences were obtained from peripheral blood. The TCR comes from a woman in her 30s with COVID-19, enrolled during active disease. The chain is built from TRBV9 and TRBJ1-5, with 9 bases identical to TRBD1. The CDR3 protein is CASSVTGTGNQPQHF. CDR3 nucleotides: TGTGCCAGCAGCGTAACCGGGACAGGGAATCAGCCCCAGCATTTT.